This TCR beta chain was identified in a study of T cell responses to AZD1222 COVID-19 vaccine (dated by TCRdb to 2020 to 2023). Context from the whole study: AZD1222 recipients with second doses at about 4 weeks or about 12 weeks were pooled, because spike-specific TCR depth and breadth did not differ between schedules. Trial participants were enrolled by age into subgroups of 18-55, 56-69 and 70-plus years, and approximately 150, 30 and 60 TCR-sequenced participants, respectively, were included in these subgroups. A total of over 230 trial participants underwent TCR sequencing, of whom 200 to 220 had received two doses of AZD1222 and about 26 had received two doses of the MenACWY control vaccine.

Concerning this clone itself: Its antigen has not been determined. No base qualities exist here, and no much larger clone lies one base off it.

According to the study, the label for this sample's time point signals: baseline before first vaccination. Vaccinee samples came from UK trials COV001 and COV002, including a single-blind randomized controlled phase 2/3 trial of AZD1222 (ChAdOx1 nCoV-19) in healthy adults. For TCRbeta chain sequencing, PBMC samples were collected from trial participants at day 0 and at day 28 after the second dose. The CDR3 regions of human TCRbeta chains were analyzed by immunosequencing. The authors' analysis ran thus. TCRs in the repertoires were compared against a reference library of SARS-CoV-2-specific TCRs that had been generated with the MIRA antigen-specificity platform. Breadth was defined as the fraction of unique TCRs that were SARS-CoV-2-associated, and depth was defined as the fraction of total T cells that were SARS-CoV-2-associated. Using the MIRA data, each spike-specific TCR was mapped to the spike region that the TCR reacts to and placed in a CD4 or CD8 class. Log10-transformed breadth and depth values were compared by one-way ANOVA with Sidak's multiple comparisons tests. The clones in this table, taken by TCRdb from immuneACCESS, are in-frame only. Not every clone is retained; where verified, under half of the shortfall comes from an unresolved V gene, and the cause of the rest is unknown. The D gene and trimming were derived from the DNA, and the V and J assignments and clone size from that table. For this sample there are 150,000 or so clones; around nine tenths appear just once. Roughly 5.5% of the sample lies in the top ten.

Including cysteine and phenylalanine, the CDR3 has 13 amino acids. Only the CDR3 portion is preserved as DNA: 39 bases, with reading frame beginning at the first base. Cut back by 7 bases and 4 bases, the V and J ends lie 11 bases apart. In the germline V gene, CDR1 corresponds to LGHNT and CDR2 to FRNRAP. Study-level results and caveats: The 56-69-year group was small, and its depth increase did not reach significance, likely because of low power. Vaccine-associated CD4 TCRs spanned the whole spike protein, with dominant responses in regions 160-218 and 743-854. A significant rise in spike-specific TCR breadth and depth was observed after two AZD1222 doses relative to day 0 and relative to MenACWY recipients. Conclusions about previously exposed vaccinees are limited, since just six AZD1222 recipients were seropositive for SARS-CoV-2 at baseline. No day 14 peak-response samples were available, so repertoires were characterized only after the peak T cell response. Reportedly, close to half of the unique spike-specific TCRs recognized epitopes lying outside the regions that are mutated in the B.1.351 and B.1.1.7 variants. Most participants were white British and females outnumbered males, and the authors suggested that clonal diversity may have been underestimated.

The specimen was peripheral blood, collected on day 0 of AZD1222 vaccination. This TCR was recovered from an adult in good health. This sequence uses TRBV12-5 and TRBJ1-5; a tentative D call is TRBD1 (6 bases match). The CDR3 reads as follows: CASDTGCNQPQHF. The nucleotide sequence is given as TGTGCTAGTGACACAGGGTGTAATCAGCCCCAGCATTTT.